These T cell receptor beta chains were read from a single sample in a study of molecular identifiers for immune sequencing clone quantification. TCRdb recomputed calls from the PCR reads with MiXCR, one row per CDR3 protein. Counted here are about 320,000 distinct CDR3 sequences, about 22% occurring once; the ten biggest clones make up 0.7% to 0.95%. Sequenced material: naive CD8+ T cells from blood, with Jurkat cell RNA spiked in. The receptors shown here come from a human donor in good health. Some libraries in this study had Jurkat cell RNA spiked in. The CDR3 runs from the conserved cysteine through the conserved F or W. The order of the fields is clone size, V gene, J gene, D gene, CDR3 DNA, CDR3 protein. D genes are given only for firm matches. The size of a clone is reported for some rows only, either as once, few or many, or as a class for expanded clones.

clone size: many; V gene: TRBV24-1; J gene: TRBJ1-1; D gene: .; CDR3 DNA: TGTGCCACCAGCAGGGTCGACAGGAAGAACACTGAAGCTTTCTTT; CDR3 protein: CATSRVDRKNTEAFF
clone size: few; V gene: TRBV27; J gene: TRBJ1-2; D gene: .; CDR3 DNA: TGTGCCAGCAGTTTTGTCGTGGGGGGGCAGGGGAACTATGGCTACACCTTC; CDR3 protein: CASSFVVGGQGNYGYTF
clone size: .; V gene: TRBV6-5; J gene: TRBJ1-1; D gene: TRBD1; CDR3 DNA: TGTGCCAGCAGCGTCTCAGGGGGCGTAACTGAAGCTTTCTTT; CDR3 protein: CASSVSGGVTEAFF
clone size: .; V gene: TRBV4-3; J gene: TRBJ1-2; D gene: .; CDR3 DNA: TGCGCCAGCAGCCAAGATCTTCCAGGGGCGGCTGGCTACACCTTC; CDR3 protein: CASSQDLPGAAGYTF
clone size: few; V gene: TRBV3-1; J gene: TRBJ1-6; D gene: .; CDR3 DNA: TGTGCCAGCAGCCAAGCGTGGGATTCACCCCTCCACTTT; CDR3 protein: CASSQAWDSPLHF
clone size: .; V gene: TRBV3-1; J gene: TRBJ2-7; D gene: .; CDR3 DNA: TGTGCCAGCAGCAAAACGGGTCCAGGGGCGTGGGAGCAGTACTTC; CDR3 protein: CASSKTGPGAWEQYF
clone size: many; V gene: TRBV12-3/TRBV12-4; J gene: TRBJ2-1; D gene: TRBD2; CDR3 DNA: TGTGCCAGCAGCGAGGGACTAGCGGGGGGGGAAGGGCTCTTC; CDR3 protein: CASSEGLAGGEGLF
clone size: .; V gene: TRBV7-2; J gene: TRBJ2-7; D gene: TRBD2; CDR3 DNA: TGTGCCAGCGGGCGCGATTTTACGAGCGGGAGGGACGAGCAGTACTTC; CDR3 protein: CASGRDFTSGRDEQYF
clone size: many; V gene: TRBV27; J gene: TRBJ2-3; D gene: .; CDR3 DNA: TGTGCCAGCAGGCCACAGGGGAGGACAGATACGCAGTATTTT; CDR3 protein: CASRPQGRTDTQYF
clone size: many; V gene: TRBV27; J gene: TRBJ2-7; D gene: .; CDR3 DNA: TGTGCCAGCAGTTTATCGCGGAGCTCCTACGAGCAGTACTTC; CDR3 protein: CASSLSRSSYEQYF
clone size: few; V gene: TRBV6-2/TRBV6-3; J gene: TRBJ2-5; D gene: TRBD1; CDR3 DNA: TGTGCCAGCAGTTACACTCCCGCAGGGGGACAGACCCAGTACTTC; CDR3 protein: CASSYTPAGGQTQYF
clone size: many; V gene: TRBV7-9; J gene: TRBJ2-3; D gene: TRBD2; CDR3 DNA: TGTGCCAGCAGAAAGGGGGTAGCGGGAGCCTCCACAGATACGCAGTATTTT; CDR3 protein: CASRKGVAGASTDTQYF
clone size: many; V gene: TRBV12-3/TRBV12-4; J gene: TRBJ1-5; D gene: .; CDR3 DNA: TGTGCCAGCACCTTGGTCCCGGGTCAGCCCCAGCATTTT; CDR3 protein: CASTLVPGQPQHF
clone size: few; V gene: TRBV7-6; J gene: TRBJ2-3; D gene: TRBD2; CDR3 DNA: TGTGCCAGCAGCTTAGTGGGACTAGCAGATACGCAGTATTTT; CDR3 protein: CASSLVGLADTQYF
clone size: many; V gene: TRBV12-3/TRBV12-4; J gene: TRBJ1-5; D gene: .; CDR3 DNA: TGTGCCAGCAGTGCGACTGGGGATAGCAATCAGCCCCAGCATTTT; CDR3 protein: CASSATGDSNQPQHF
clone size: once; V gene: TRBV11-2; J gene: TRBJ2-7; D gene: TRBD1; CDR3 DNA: TGTGCCAGCAGCTTTGGCCCCACAGGGGTTGCCTACGAGCAGTACTTC; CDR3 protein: CASSFGPTGVAYEQYF
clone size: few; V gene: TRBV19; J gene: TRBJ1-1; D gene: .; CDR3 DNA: TGTGCCAGTAGTATGGGAACCCGTGGTGTCCCTGAAGCTTTCTTT; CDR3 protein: CASSMGTRGVPEAFF
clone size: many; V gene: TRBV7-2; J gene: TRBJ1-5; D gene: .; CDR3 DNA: TGTGCCAGCAGCCCGGACGAGGGGCGATGGAATCAGCCCCAGCATTTT; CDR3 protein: CASSPDEGRWNQPQHF
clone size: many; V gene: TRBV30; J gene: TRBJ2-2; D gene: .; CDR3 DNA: TGTGCCTGGAACCCAGTTGGGGAGACCGGGGAGCTGTTTTTT; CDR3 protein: CAWNPVGETGELFF
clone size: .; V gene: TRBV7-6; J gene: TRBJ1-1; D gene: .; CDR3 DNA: TGTGCCAGCAGCCCCAGGGTGGATGTGAACACTGAAGCTTTCTTT; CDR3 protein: CASSPRVDVNTEAFF
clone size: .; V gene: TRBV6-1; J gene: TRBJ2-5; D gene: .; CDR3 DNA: TGTGCCAGCAGTGAATTGGGGGCAGGGGTGGAGACCCAGTACTTC; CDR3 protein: CASSELGAGVETQYF
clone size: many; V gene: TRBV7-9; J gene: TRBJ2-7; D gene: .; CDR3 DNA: TGTGCCAGCAGCTTAGGGGTCACCTACGAGCAGTACTTC; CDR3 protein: CASSLGVTYEQYF
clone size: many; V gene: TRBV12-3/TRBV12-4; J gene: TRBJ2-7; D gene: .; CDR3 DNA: TGTGCCAGCAGTTTAGAAGGGGTAGGACTTTTATACGAGCAGTACTTC; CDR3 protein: CASSLEGVGLLYEQYF
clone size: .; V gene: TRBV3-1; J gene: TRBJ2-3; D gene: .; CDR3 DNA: TGTGCCAGCAGCTGGGGGCGCTACACAGATACGCAGTATTTT; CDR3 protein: CASSWGRYTDTQYF
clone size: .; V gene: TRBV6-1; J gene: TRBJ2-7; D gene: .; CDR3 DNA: TGTGCCAGCAGTGAAACAGGGAACGAGCAGTACTTC; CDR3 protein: CASSETGNEQYF
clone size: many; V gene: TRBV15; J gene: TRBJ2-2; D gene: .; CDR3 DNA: TGTGCCACCGCCCAGGGAACCGGGGAGCTGTTTTTT; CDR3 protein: CATAQGTGELFF
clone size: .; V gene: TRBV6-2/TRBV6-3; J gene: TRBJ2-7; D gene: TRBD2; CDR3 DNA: TGTGCCAGCACCCCGGGGGGGGGCGAGCAGTACTTC; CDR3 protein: CASTPGGGEQYF
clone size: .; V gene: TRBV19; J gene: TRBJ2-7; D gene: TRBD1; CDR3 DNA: TGTGCCAGTAGTTTCGGACAGGGGACTCGGTTCGAGCAGTACTTC; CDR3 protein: CASSFGQGTRFEQYF
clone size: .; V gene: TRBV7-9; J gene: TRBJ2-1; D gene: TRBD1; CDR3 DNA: TGTGCCAGCAGCCCTGGGGACAGTAGGGGGTACATTGAGCAGTTCTTC; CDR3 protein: CASSPGDSRGYIEQFF
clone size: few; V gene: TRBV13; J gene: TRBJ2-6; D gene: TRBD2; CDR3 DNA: TGTGCCAGCAGCTCGGGACTAGCGGGGGGCGTCTCTGGGGCCAACGTCCTGACTTTC; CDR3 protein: CASSSGLAGGVSGANVLTF
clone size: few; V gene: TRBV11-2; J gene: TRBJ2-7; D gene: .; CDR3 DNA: TGTGCCAGCAGCTCGGGACCGCACTACGAGCAGTACTTC; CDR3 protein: CASSSGPHYEQYF
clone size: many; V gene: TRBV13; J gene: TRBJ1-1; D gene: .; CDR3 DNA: TGTGCCAGCAGCATCCAGGTATACACTGAAGCTTTCTTT; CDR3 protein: CASSIQVYTEAFF
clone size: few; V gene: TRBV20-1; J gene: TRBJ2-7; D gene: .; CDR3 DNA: TGCAGTGCCCGAACGGTACACCACTACGAGCAGTACTTC; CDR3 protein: CSARTVHHYEQYF
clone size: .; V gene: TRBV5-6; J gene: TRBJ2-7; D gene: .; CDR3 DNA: TGTGCCAGCAGCTTGGGGGGCAGCACCTACGTGCAGTACTTC; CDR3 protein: CASSLGGSTYVQYF
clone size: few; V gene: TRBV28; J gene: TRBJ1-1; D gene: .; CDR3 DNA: TGTGCCAGCAGTTTCGGAAGGATTCTGGGCACTGAAGCTTTCTTT; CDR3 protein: CASSFGRILGTEAFF
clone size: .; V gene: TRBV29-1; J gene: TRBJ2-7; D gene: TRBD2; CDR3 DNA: TGCAGCGTATTTCTCGGCGGGAGCTCCTACGAGCAGTACTTC; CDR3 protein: CSVFLGGSSYEQYF
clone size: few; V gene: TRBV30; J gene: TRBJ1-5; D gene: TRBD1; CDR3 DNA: TGTGCCTGGAGGATGACAGGGTCGGGGAATCAGCCCCAGCATTTT; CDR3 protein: CAWRMTGSGNQPQHF
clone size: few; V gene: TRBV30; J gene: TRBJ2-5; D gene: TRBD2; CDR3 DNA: TGTGCCTGGATCAGGACTAGCGGCTTATCTGAGACCCAGTACTTC; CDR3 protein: CAWIRTSGLSETQYF
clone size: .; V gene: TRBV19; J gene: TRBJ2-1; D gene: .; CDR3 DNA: TGTGCCAGTAGTATACTAAACAATGAGCAGTTCTTC; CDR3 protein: CASSILNNEQFF
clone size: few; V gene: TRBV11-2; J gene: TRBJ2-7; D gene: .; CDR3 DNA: TGTGCCAGCAGCTTCGGAGCAGGGGCCTACGAGCAGTACTTC; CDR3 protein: CASSFGAGAYEQYF
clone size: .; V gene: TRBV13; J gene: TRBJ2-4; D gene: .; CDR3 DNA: TGTGCCAGCAGCCCTCGACAGCGAGATAACATTCAGTACTTC; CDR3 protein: CASSPRQRDNIQYF
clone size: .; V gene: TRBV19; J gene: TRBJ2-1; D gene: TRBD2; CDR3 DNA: TGTGCCAGTAACCCGGGACTAGAGTCCTGGGGTGAGCAGTTCTTC; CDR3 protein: CASNPGLESWGEQFF
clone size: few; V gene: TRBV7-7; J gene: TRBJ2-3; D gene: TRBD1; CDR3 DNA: TGTGCTAGCAGTACCGGGACAGACGACACAGATACGCAGTATTTT; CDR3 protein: CASSTGTDDTDTQYF
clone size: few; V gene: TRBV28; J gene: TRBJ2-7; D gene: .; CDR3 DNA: TGTGCCAGCAGCCCCTCCCCAACCTACGAGCAGTACTTC; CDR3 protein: CASSPSPTYEQYF
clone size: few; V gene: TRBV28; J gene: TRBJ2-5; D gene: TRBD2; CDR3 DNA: TGTGCCAGCAGTTTTCATGGGAGGGAGGTACCAAAAGAGACCCAGTACTTC; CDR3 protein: CASSFHGREVPKETQYF
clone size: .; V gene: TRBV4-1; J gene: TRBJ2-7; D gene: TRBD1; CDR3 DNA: TGCGCCAGCAGCACCCTAGGGACAGGGGGCTACGAGCAGTACTTC; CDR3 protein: CASSTLGTGGYEQYF
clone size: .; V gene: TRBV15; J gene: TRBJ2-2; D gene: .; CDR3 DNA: TGTGCCACCAGCAGGGGGGGGACAGGGAACACCGGGGAGCTGTTTTTT; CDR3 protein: CATSRGGTGNTGELFF
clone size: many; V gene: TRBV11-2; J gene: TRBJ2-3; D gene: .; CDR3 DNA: TGTGCCAGCAGCCCCGGCGGTCTCGCAGATACGCAGTATTTT; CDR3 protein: CASSPGGLADTQYF
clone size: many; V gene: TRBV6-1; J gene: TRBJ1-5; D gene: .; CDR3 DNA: TGTGCCAGCGCAGGGCAGATCTATAGCAATCAGCCCCAGCATTTT; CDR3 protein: CASAGQIYSNQPQHF
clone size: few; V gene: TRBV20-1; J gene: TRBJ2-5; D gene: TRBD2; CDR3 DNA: TGCAGTGCGCGGGGGGGGGTAGAGACCCAGTACTTC; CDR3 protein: CSARGGVETQYF
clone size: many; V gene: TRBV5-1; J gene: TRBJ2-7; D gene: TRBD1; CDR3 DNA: TGCGCCAGCAGCTTGGCCCTTGGACAGGGGCCCACCTACGAGCAGTACTTC; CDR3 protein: CASSLALGQGPTYEQYF